The clone carrying this TCR beta chain was observed a few times. The antigen is unknown. This sample is part of a study of blood T cells in healthy people across ages. The study's findings and limits: TCR beta diversity correlated strongly with naive T cell percentage. A roughly linear fall in TCR beta diversity per million T cells was seen with increasing age. No conclusive comparison of naive versus antigen-experienced cells was possible with unsorted PBMCs.

Primers used in a second PCR of about 6 to 11 cycles were a sample-barcoded 5' primer and a J-beta primer mix. In TCRdb, the 5' RACE reads were re-called with MiXCR into one record per CDR3 protein. The data contain about 1.4 million distinct CDR3 sequences, almost 60% of them singletons. Germline V gene data show CDR1 as LGHNA and CDR2 as YSLEER. V was clipped by 1 base and J by 2 bases, with 11 bases between them. The CDR3 spans 15 residues. The sequence came from a man in his late teens or twenties in good health. The sequenced material came from blood. The chain couples TRBV4-3 to TRBJ1-2; TRBD1 might be the D (5 bases). The CDR3 DNA sequence: TGCGCCAGCAGCCAAGTGGGACGTCCCAACTATGGCTACACCTTC. Amino acid sequence: CASSQVGRPNYGYTF.